Listed below are T cell receptor beta chains from one sample, sequenced in a study of blood T cell repertoires in COVID-19. Produced via immunoSEQ multiplex PCR; TCRdb's table is partial and in-frame only. The sample comprises 130,000 to 150,000 clones, 85% to 90% of which are singletons, and around 6.1% rests with the top ten. The specimen sequenced was peripheral blood. These receptors all come from a man older than 75 with acute or convalescent COVID-19. Both conserved end residues are part of each CDR3. The D gene is left open where the match is weak. The listing skips clone size in some rows; elsewhere it reads once, few, many or a size class.

.,.,TRBJ1-2,TRBV4-1,CASSQTPTPISGGYTF,TGCGCCAGCAGCCAAACCCCTACCCCCATATCGGGAGGCTACACCTTC
.,.,TRBJ1-5,TRBV2,CASRGRDAYQPQHF,TGTGCCAGCCGGGGAAGGGATGCGTATCAGCCCCAGCATTTT
TRBD2,.,TRBJ2-1,TRBV2,CASSESSGEQFF,TGTGCCAGCAGTGAGTCTAGCGGGGAGCAGTTCTTC
.,.,TRBJ2-3,TRBV28,CASSSWAGTDTQYF,TGTGCCAGCAGTTCCTGGGCAGGCACAGATACGCAGTATTTT
TRBD1,.,TRBJ2-5,TRBV27,CASSFDRVGQETQYF,TGTGCCAGCAGTTTCGACAGGGTTGGCCAAGAGACCCAGTACTTC
.,.,TRBJ2-7,TRBV6-1,CASSETFRGTYEQYF,TGTGCCAGCAGTGAAACATTTAGGGGTACCTACGAGCAGTACTTC
.,once,TRBJ1-1,TRBV18,CASSPIGGTEAFF,TGTGCCAGCTCACCAATAGGGGGCACTGAAGCTTTCTTT
TRBD1,.,TRBJ1-4,TRBV27,CASSYRGFNEKLFF,TGTGCCAGCAGCTACAGGGGATTTAATGAAAAACTGTTTTTT
TRBD1,once,TRBJ1-2,TRBV5-4,CASSLALGQGNYGYTF,TGTGCCAGCAGCTTGGCCCTGGGACAGGGAAACTATGGCTACACCTTC
.,once,TRBJ2-1,TRBV9,CASSASHNEQFF,TGTGCCAGCAGCGCAAGCCACAATGAGCAGTTCTTC
.,.,TRBJ2-2,TRBV5-4,CASSLAGGTGELFF,TGTGCCAGCAGCTTGGCTGGAGGCACCGGGGAGCTGTTTTTT
TRBD1,.,TRBJ1-2,TRBV2,CASTPDRARIRGYTF,TGTGCCAGCACCCCGGACAGGGCCCGGATTCGTGGCTACACCTTC
.,.,TRBJ2-5,TRBV10-3,CATRGAGETQYF,TGTGCCACTCGGGGGGCTGGAGAGACCCAGTACTTC
.,.,TRBJ2-5,TRBV27,CASSLSRGTTQETQYF,TGTGCCAGCAGTTTATCTAGAGGGACAACCCAAGAGACCCAGTACTTC
TRBD1,.,TRBJ2-3,TRBV19,CASSNTGGMNTQYF,TGTGCCAGTAGTAACACAGGGGGCATGAATACGCAGTATTTT
.,.,TRBJ2-7,TRBV19,CAASLSAGSYEQYF,TGTGCCGCTAGCCTGAGCGCGGGGTCCTACGAGCAGTACTTC
TRBD2,.,TRBJ2-3,TRBV27,CASSLRSGRATDTQYF,TGTGCCAGCAGTTTACGTAGCGGGAGGGCAACAGATACGCAGTATTTT
.,.,TRBJ2-5,TRBV5-1,CASSRGTSQETQYF,TGCGCCAGCAGCCGGGGGACTTCGCAAGAGACCCAGTACTTC
.,once,TRBJ1-2,TRBV19,CASQAADPYGYTF,TGTGCCAGCCAAGCGGCGGACCCCTATGGCTACACCTTC
.,.,TRBJ1-4,TRBV7-9,CASSFRTRNEKLFF,TGTGCCAGCAGCTTTCGCACACGTAATGAAAAACTGTTTTTT
.,.,TRBJ1-1,TRBV5-1,CASSLVAGNTEAFF,TGCGCCAGCAGCTTGGTGGCGGGGAACACTGAAGCTTTCTTT
TRBD1,.,TRBJ1-1,TRBV29-1,CSVRDRNTEAFF,TGCAGCGTCCGGGACAGAAACACTGAAGCTTTCTTT
TRBD2,once,TRBJ2-3,TRBV4-1,CASSRSPLTSGSTDTQYF,TGCGCCAGCAGCCGATCACCCCTCACTAGCGGAAGCACAGATACGCAGTATTTT
.,.,TRBJ1-5,TRBV27,CASSQGYNQPQHF,TGTGCCAGCAGTCAGGGATACAATCAGCCCCAGCATTTT
.,.,TRBJ2-1,TRBV5-8,CASSLALSGWNSEQFF,TGTGCCAGCAGCTTGGCCCTCTCAGGGTGGAATAGTGAGCAGTTCTTC
.,.,TRBJ2-5,TRBV3-1/TRBV3-2,CASSPIRWGLETQYF,TGTGCCAGCAGCCCAATACGTTGGGGGCTGGAGACCCAGTACTTC
TRBD1,.,TRBJ2-7,TRBV19,CASSPGQVLEF,TGTGCCAGTAGTCCGGGACAGGTACTTGAATTC
.,.,TRBJ2-7,TRBV10-2,CASTSGRSSYEQYF,TGCGCCAGCACATCCGGGAGATCTTCCTACGAGCAGTACTTC
TRBD2,.,TRBJ2-1,TRBV6-2/TRBV6-3,CASSPTNPRTSGRNEQFF,TGTGCCAGCAGTCCAACCAATCCCCGGACTAGCGGGAGAAATGAGCAGTTCTTC
TRBD2,.,TRBJ2-3,TRBV29-1,CSGRWGGELSEDTQYF,TGCAGCGGACGCTGGGGGGGGGAACTCTCGGAAGATACGCAGTATTTT
TRBD2,.,TRBJ2-2,TRBV7-9,CASSGTSGTPGELFF,TGTGCCAGCAGTGGGACTAGCGGGACCCCCGGGGAGCTGTTTTTT
.,.,TRBJ2-1,TRBV25-1,CASTPFGSYNEQFF,TGTGCCAGCACCCCTTTCGGGAGCTACAATGAGCAGTTCTTC
TRBD1,few,TRBJ1-4,TRBV5-6,CASSLWGTANEKLFF,TGTGCCAGCAGCTTATGGGGGACAGCTAATGAAAAACTGTTTTTT
TRBD1,.,TRBJ1-2,TRBV12-5,CASGLVLGQVTDYGYTF,TGTGCTAGTGGTTTGGTACTGGGACAGGTGACGGACTATGGCTACACCTTC
.,.,TRBJ1-6,TRBV5-4,CASSTARGDNSPLHF,TGTGCCAGCAGCACCGCCCGGGGGGATAATTCACCCCTCCACTTT
TRBD1,.,TRBJ2-1,TRBV24-1,CATSEWTGDQQFF,TGTGCCACCAGTGAGTGGACAGGGGACCAGCAGTTCTTC
.,.,TRBJ1-2,TRBV6-6,CASRPPGGGYTF,TGTGCCAGCAGACCTCCGGGGGGCGGCTACACCTTC
.,.,TRBJ2-7,TRBV4-2,CASSQPANPYEQYF,TGTGCCAGCAGCCAACCAGCGAATCCCTACGAGCAGTACTTC
TRBD1,once,TRBJ2-2,TRBV28,CASSLFGTGGLNTGELFF,TGTGCCAGCAGTTTGTTTGGGACAGGGGGCTTGAACACCGGGGAGCTGTTTTTT
TRBD2,.,TRBJ2-3,TRBV11-1,CASSLGLADTDTQYF,TGTGCCAGCAGCTTGGGACTAGCGGACACAGATACGCAGTATTTT
.,.,TRBJ1-5,TRBV3-1/TRBV3-2,CASSPSGDGEHQPQHF,TGTGCCAGCAGCCCCAGCGGCGATGGGGAACATCAGCCCCAGCATTTT
.,.,TRBJ2-1,TRBV5-5,CASSLSGVPYNEQFF,TGTGCCAGCAGCTTGTCCGGGGTCCCCTACAATGAGCAGTTCTTC
TRBD1,.,TRBJ1-1,TRBV28,CASTQGQIAFF,TGTGCCAGCACCCAGGGACAGATAGCTTTCTTT
TRBD1,.,TRBJ2-7,TRBV7-2,CASSLGTGSFEQYF,TGTGCCAGCAGCTTAGGGACAGGGTCGTTCGAGCAGTACTTC
.,.,TRBJ2-5,TRBV2,CASSPGGVGTQYF,TGTGCCAGCAGCCCCGGTGGAGTGGGGACCCAGTACTTC
.,.,TRBJ1-4,TRBV4-1,CASSQDPDSSRHNEKLFF,TGCGCCAGCAGCCAAGACCCGGACAGCTCAAGACATAATGAAAAACTGTTTTTT
.,.,TRBJ2-5,TRBV9,CASSVGQGGSGTETQYF,TGTGCCAGCAGCGTAGGTCAGGGTGGTTCGGGTACAGAGACCCAGTACTTC
.,.,TRBJ2-3,TRBV5-1,CASSPPGVGGTDTQYF,TGCGCCAGCAGCCCACCCGGGGTTGGCGGCACAGATACGCAGTATTTT
TRBD2,few,TRBJ2-3,TRBV27,CASSLLAADTQYF,TGTGCCAGCAGTTTGCTAGCGGCAGATACGCAGTATTTT
TRBD1,.,TRBJ2-3,TRBV28,CASSTQGQGRFDTQYF,TGTGCCAGCAGTACGCAAGGACAGGGGCGATTCGATACGCAGTATTTT
TRBD2,.,TRBJ2-1,TRBV9,CASSVDPTSGGSSYNEQFF,TGTGCCAGCAGCGTAGACCCCACTAGCGGGGGGAGCTCCTACAATGAGCAGTTCTTC
.,once,TRBJ2-3,TRBV5-1,CASSLGASDHTDTQYF,TGCGCCAGCAGCTTGGGGGCTAGCGATCACACAGATACGCAGTATTTT
.,few,TRBJ1-5,TRBV4-2,CASSQVGSYNQPQHF,TGTGCCAGCAGCCAAGTCGGGTCTTACAATCAGCCCCAGCATTTT
.,.,TRBJ1-2,TRBV28,CASQSYGYTF,TGTGCCAGCCAATCCTATGGCTACACCTTC